A selection of T cell receptor beta chains follows, all from one sample in a study of blood T cell repertoires in COVID-19. Clones were read by immunoSEQ multiplex PCR, and TCRdb kept only the in-frame ones, dropping some. The table shows more than 95,000 clones, with about 74% occurring only once. The specimen was peripheral blood. Source of these receptors: a man aged 60 to 75 with acute or convalescent COVID-19. Each CDR3 is given with its conserved first and last residue. D genes are given only for firm matches. Clone sizes are given selectively: once, few, many, or a class where the clone is expanded.

-	TRBV19	-	TRBJ2-1	CASSYQDTSYNEQFF	TGTGCCAGTAGTTACCAGGATACCTCCTACAATGAGCAGTTCTTC
-	TRBV2	-	TRBJ1-1	CASTRVNTEAFF	TGTGCCAGCACTCGGGTGAACACTGAAGCTTTCTTT
TRBD2	TRBV15	-	TRBJ2-5	CATSRWTSGDQETQYF	TGTGCCACCAGCAGATGGACTAGCGGGGACCAAGAGACCCAGTACTTC
TRBD1	TRBV5-1	few	TRBJ1-1	CASSFRGLGSNTEAFF	TGCGCCAGCAGCTTCAGGGGGCTTGGTTCGAACACTGAAGCTTTCTTT
-	TRBV10-1	-	TRBJ1-1	CASSEGDRRNTEAFF	TGCGCCAGCAGTGAGGGAGACAGGCGGAACACTGAAGCTTTCTTT
TRBD1	TRBV12-5	-	TRBJ2-5	CASGLDSRDRGSQYF	TGTGCTAGTGGTTTGGATTCCCGGGACAGGGGGTCCCAGTACTTC
TRBD1	TRBV6-1	once	TRBJ1-2	CASSEARTGQHGYTF	TGTGCCAGCAGTGAAGCGAGGACAGGGCAACATGGCTACACCTTC
TRBD1	TRBV7-3	-	TRBJ1-1	CASSLTGTGREAFF	TGTGCCAGCAGCTTAACGGGGACAGGACGCGAAGCTTTCTTT
TRBD1	TRBV23-1	-	TRBJ1-1	CASSAEQGSNTEAFF	TGCGCCAGCAGCGCTGAACAGGGGTCGAACACTGAAGCTTTCTTT
TRBD2	TRBV7-2	once	TRBJ2-1	CASSLGPSGTYNEQFF	TGTGCCAGCAGCTTAGGGCCTAGCGGGACCTACAATGAGCAGTTCTTC
TRBD1	TRBV27	-	TRBJ2-3	CASRSGTGNTQYF	TGTGCCAGCCGGAGCGGGACAGGGAATACGCAGTATTTT
TRBD1	TRBV2	-	TRBJ1-1	CASLLGQLNTEAFF	TGTGCCAGCTTATTGGGACAGTTGAACACTGAAGCTTTCTTT
TRBD1	TRBV11-2	-	TRBJ2-7	CASSSTGGGYEQYF	TGTGCCAGCAGCTCGACAGGGGGCGGGTACGAGCAGTACTTC
TRBD1	TRBV19	-	TRBJ2-7	CASSTRQGFEQYF	TGTGCCAGTAGTACTCGACAGGGATTCGAGCAGTACTTC
TRBD2	TRBV27	-	TRBJ2-4	CASSTPLSGRHKNIQYF	TGTGCCAGCAGCACCCCCCTTAGCGGGAGACACAAAAACATTCAGTACTTC
TRBD2	TRBV28	-	TRBJ2-7	CASRERLAGYEQYF	TGTGCCAGCAGAGAAAGACTAGCGGGGTACGAGCAGTACTTC
-	TRBV24-1	-	TRBJ2-1	CATSDPSGGAYNEQFF	TGTGCCACCAGTGATCCCTCAGGAGGGGCCTACAATGAGCAGTTCTTC
TRBD1	TRBV11-2	-	TRBJ1-1	CASSTQTGYTEAFF	TGTGCCAGCAGCACCCAGACAGGGTACACTGAAGCTTTCTTT
TRBD2	TRBV3-1/TRBV3-2	-	TRBJ2-7	CASSQGRLAGSYEQYF	TGTGCCAGCAGCCAAGGCCGACTAGCGGGTTCCTACGAGCAGTACTTC
TRBD2	TRBV11-2	-	TRBJ2-3	CASSSGLAFITDTQYF	TGTGCCAGCAGCTCGGGACTAGCATTCATCACAGATACGCAGTATTTT
TRBD2	TRBV5-1	-	TRBJ2-2	CASSSELAGVLAGELFF	TGCGCCAGCAGCTCTGAGCTAGCGGGAGTTCTGGCCGGGGAGCTGTTTTTT
-	TRBV6-1	-	TRBJ2-3	CASSELAGPYPTQYF	TGTGCCAGCAGTGAATTGGCGGGACCCTATCCTACGCAGTATTTT
-	TRBV7-9	-	TRBJ2-7	CASSYTQRPSSYEQYF	TGTGCCAGCAGCTATACACAGCGGCCGAGCTCCTACGAGCAGTACTTC
TRBD1	TRBV2	-	TRBJ2-7	CASQRDRGPHEQYF	TGTGCCAGCCAAAGGGACAGGGGGCCTCACGAGCAGTACTTC
TRBD1	TRBV2	-	TRBJ2-2	CASSGLRDSNTGELFF	TGTGCCAGCAGTGGACTCCGGGACAGTAACACCGGGGAGCTGTTTTTT
TRBD2	TRBV9	-	TRBJ2-3	CASSAGTSGVLSTDTQYF	TGTGCCAGCAGCGCTGGGACTAGCGGGGTACTTAGCACAGATACGCAGTATTTT
TRBD1	TRBV6-6	-	TRBJ2-2	CASKTGTENTGELFF	TGTGCCAGCAAAACCGGGACAGAGAACACCGGGGAGCTGTTTTTT
TRBD1	TRBV29-1	-	TRBJ1-2	CSVADRANYGYTF	TGCAGCGTAGCGGACAGGGCGAACTATGGCTACACCTTC